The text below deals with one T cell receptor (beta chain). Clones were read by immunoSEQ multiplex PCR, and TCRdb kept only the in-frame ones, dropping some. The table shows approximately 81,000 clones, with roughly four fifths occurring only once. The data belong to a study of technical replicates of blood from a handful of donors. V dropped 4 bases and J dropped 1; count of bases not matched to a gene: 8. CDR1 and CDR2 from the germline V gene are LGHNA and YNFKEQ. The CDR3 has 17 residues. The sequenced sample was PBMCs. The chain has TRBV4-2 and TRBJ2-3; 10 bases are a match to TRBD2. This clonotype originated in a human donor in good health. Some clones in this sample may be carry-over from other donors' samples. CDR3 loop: CASSRLVAGGRTDTQYF. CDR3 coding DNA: TGTGCCAGCAGCCGATTGGTAGCGGGGGGCCGCACAGATACGCAGTATTTT.